The 32 T cell receptor beta chains below were found in one sample sequenced in a study of monozygotic twins with inflammatory bowel disease. TCRdb re-called the 5' RACE reads; every CDR3 protein appears as one record, without DNA. The sample has approximately 400,000 distinct CDR3 sequences. Specimen: blood. These receptors all come from a human donor with ulcerative colitis or Crohn's disease, or a healthy co-twin of an affected twin (not recorded which).

The chain combines TRBV20-1 with TRBJ2-6; TCRdb gives TRBD2 as the D gene, but with no DNA this cannot be confirmed. Germline V gene data show CDR1 as DFQATT and CDR2 as SNEGSKA (reference sequence). This CDR3 has 19 amino acids. The chain's CDR3 is CSADPRWSGRSSGANVLTF.

This rearrangement joins TRBV3-1 to TRBJ2-5; TCRdb names TRBD2, which stays unverified in the absence of DNA. The CDR3 is made up of 16 amino acids. CDR1 is LGHDT, CDR2 YNNKEL, per germline (reference sequence). CDR3 residues: CASSHSGLAGEETQYF.

The V and J genes are TRBV29-1 and TRBJ2-1; as DNA is missing, the TRBD2 call by TCRdb cannot be tested. CDR1 is SQVTM, CDR2 ANQGSEA, per germline. The CDR3 is 16 amino acids. CDR3 loop: CSVVESGRLIGNEQFF.

The CDR3 spells CASSLQPATSGRETQYF. V is TRBV7-2 and J is TRBJ2-5; TCRdb's D call of TRBD2 is untestable without DNA. Germline lookup yields CDR1 SGHTA and CDR2 FQGNSA. The CDR3 is made up of 17 amino acids.

The V and J genes are TRBV6-5 and TRBJ2-3; without DNA, the TCRdb call of TRBD2 cannot be checked. Germline CDR1 is MNHEY and CDR2 is SVGAGI. The CDR3 loop spans 17 amino acids. CDR3 in amino acids: CASSYSRRAGSGDTQYF.

The rearrangement links TRBV7-2 to TRBJ2-7; TCRdb outputs TRBD1, but without DNA this stays unchecked. Looked up from germline, CDR1 is SGHTA and CDR2 is FQGNSA. This CDR3 spans 14 amino acids. The CDR3 spells CASSSRDRSYEQYF.

V usage is TRBV5-1 and J usage is TRBJ2-2; no DNA is available, so the TRBD1 call from TCRdb remains unchecked. CDR1 is SGHRS, CDR2 YFSETQ, per germline. The CDR3 runs to 12 residues. The CDR3: CASGRGPGELFF.

The chain has TRBV4-3 and TRBJ1-1; lacking DNA, the TRBD1 call made by TCRdb goes unchecked. The CDR3 length is 14 residues. Germline CDR1 reads LGHNA; CDR2 reads YSLEER. Here the CDR3 reads CASSQDRGNTEAFF.

V usage is TRBV7-3 and J usage is TRBJ2-1; TCRdb indicates TRBD2, and absent DNA this call remains unverified. Per the germline V gene, CDR1 is SGHTA and CDR2 is FQGTGA. The CDR3 contains 20 residues. CDR3 sequence: CASSLKVAGGPWSSYNEQFF.

The J gene is TRBJ2-2, the V gene TRBV29-1; absent DNA, TCRdb's TRBD2 call cannot be checked. Germline V CDR1 and CDR2: SQVTM, ANQGSEA. This CDR3 contains 15 residues. The CDR3 reads CSVKAGGSGTGELFF.

The J gene is TRBJ1-1, the V gene TRBV29-1. This CDR3 is 13 amino acids long. CDR1 and CDR2 from the germline V gene are SQVTM and ANQGSEA. The CDR3 is CSVVTGINTEAFF.

This chain links TRBV7-2 with TRBJ2-5; TCRdb outputs TRBD1, but without DNA this stays unchecked. The CDR3 runs 14 residues. Germline CDR1 reads SGHTA; CDR2 reads FQGNSA. CDR3: CASRQGGLQETQYF.

The CDR3 sequence is CASSYADSTGELFF. The V gene is TRBV6-2 or TRBV6-3, the J gene TRBJ2-2; TCRdb's D call of TRBD1 is untestable without DNA. Germline V gives CDR1 MNHEY, CDR2 SVGEGT. This CDR3 contains 14 residues.

V gene TRBV20-1 combines with J gene TRBJ1-5. The CDR3 length is 13 residues. Germline CDR1 and CDR2: DFQATT and SNEGSKA (reference sequence). This CDR3 is CSASLGGGGPQHF.

This rearrangement joins TRBV29-1 to TRBJ1-2. Germline V gene data show CDR1 as SQVTM and CDR2 as ANQGSEA. The CDR3 spans 11 residues. The CDR3 protein is CSVGSGYGYTF.

V and J are TRBV20-1 and TRBJ1-4. CDR3 length: 12 residues. Germline CDR1 DFQATT, CDR2 SNEGSKA (reference sequence). CDR3 sequence reads: CSARSKYEKLFF.

The chain couples TRBV12-3 or TRBV12-4 to TRBJ2-1; the TCRdb call, TRBD2, lacks DNA for checking. There are 15 residues in the CDR3. CDR3 residues: CASRPLRGPYVGQFF.

The chain combines TRBV12-3 or TRBV12-4 with TRBJ2-2. The length of the CDR3 is 14 residues. CDR3 protein: CASRRLGSTGELFF.

The chain employs TRBV7-9 and TRBJ2-7; the TCRdb call, TRBD1, lacks DNA for checking. CDR1 and CDR2 from the germline V gene are SEHNR and FQNEAQ (reference sequence). CDR3 length: 15 residues. The CDR3 protein is CASTNLGGGIDEQYF.

The V gene is TRBV5-1, the J gene TRBJ2-5; TCRdb designates TRBD2, a call that cannot be tested without DNA. The germline V gene has CDR1 SGHRS and CDR2 YFSETQ. CDR3 size: 12 residues. The CDR3 spells CASREGQETQYF.

This chain connects TRBV5-1 to TRBJ2-7; TCRdb selects TRBD1, and the lack of DNA leaves this call unchecked. The V gene's germline CDR1 is SGHRS and CDR2 YFSETQ. CDR3 length equals 15 residues. The CDR3 loop is CASSFSGTGLNEQYF.

The chain recombines TRBV11-1 with TRBJ2-1; the D gene TCRdb calls, TRBD2, cannot be checked with no DNA. CDR1 is SGHAT, CDR2 FQDESV, per germline (reference sequence). The CDR3 length is 19 residues. CDR3 amino acids: CASSYSGLAGVGAYNEQFF.

The chain is built from TRBV7-8 and TRBJ2-5. The CDR3 runs 13 residues. Germline CDR1 and CDR2: SGHVS and FQNEAQ. The CDR3 protein is CASSLGLGETQYF.

J is TRBJ2-1 and V is TRBV19; TCRdb lists TRBD2, though no DNA is available to test this call. Germline V lookup: CDR1 LNHDA, CDR2 SQIVND (reference sequence). The CDR3 spans 17 residues. CDR3 sequence: CASSMSSGAGTYNEQFF. Full variable domain (missing parts from reference TRBV19 and TRBJ2-1): DGGITQSPKYLFRKEGQNVTLSCEQNLNHDAMYWYRQDPGQGLRLIYYSQIVNDFQKGDIAEGYSVSREKKESFPLTVTSAQKNPTAFYLCASSMSSGAGTYNEQFFGPGTRLTVL.

This sequence joins TRBV5-1 and TRBJ2-7; with no DNA, the TCRdb D assignment of TRBD2 cannot be verified. Germline CDR1 reads SGHRS; CDR2 reads YFSETQ. The CDR3 length is 13 residues. CDR3 in amino acids: CASTQGIGYEQYF. Based on the CDR3 plus reference TRBV5-1 and TRBJ2-7, the full variable domain is KAGVTQTPRYLIKTRGQQVTLSCSPISGHRSVSWYQQTPGQGLQFLFEYFSETQRNKGNFPGRFSGRQFSNSRSEMNVSTLELGDSALYLCASTQGIGYEQYFGPGTRLTVT.

The chain has TRBV3-1 and TRBJ1-2. The CDR3 length is 14 residues. The germline gives CDR1 LGHDT, CDR2 YNNKEL (reference sequence). The CDR3 sequence is CASSQDGGGLGYTF. Together with reference TRBV3-1 and TRBJ1-2, the CDR3 gives the full variable domain: DTAVSQTPKYLVTQMGNDKSIKCEQNLGHDTMYWYKQDSKKFLKIMFSYNNKELIINETVPNRFSPKSPDKAHLNLHINSLELGDSAVYFCASSQDGGGLGYTFGSGTRLTVV.

The chain employs TRBV28 and TRBJ2-7. Germline V gene data show CDR1 as MDHEN and CDR2 as SYDVKM. This CDR3 comprises 12 residues. The CDR3 loop is CASSPTVYEQYF.

The chain uses TRBV7-2 and TRBJ2-1; there is no DNA to check the TCRdb D call of TRBD2. Germline V gene data show CDR1 as SGHTA and CDR2 as FQGNSA. The CDR3 has 16 residues. CDR3 in amino acids: CASSLEASGPYNEQFF. The whole variable domain, remainder taken from reference TRBV7-2 and TRBJ2-1, is GAGVSQSPSNKVTEKGKDVELRCDPISGHTALYWYRQSLGQGLEFLIYFQGNSAPDKSGLPSDRFSAERTGGSVSTLTIQRTQQEDSAVYLCASSLEASGPYNEQFFGPGTRLTVL.

The chain has TRBV27 and TRBJ2-2; as DNA is missing, the TRBD1 call by TCRdb cannot be tested. The CDR3 is made up of 16 amino acids. Germline-derived CDR1 and CDR2 are MNHEY and SMNVEV (reference sequence). The CDR3 protein is CASSRPRGVSAGELFF.

The chain has TRBV3-1 and TRBJ1-5; the D gene TCRdb calls, TRBD1, cannot be checked with no DNA. Germline V CDR1 and CDR2: LGHDT, YNNKEL (reference sequence). This CDR3 contains 15 residues. The CDR3 loop reads CASSTSGGGNQPQHF.

The genes are TRBV5-1 and TRBJ2-4; the D call of TRBD2 rests on TCRdb alone, since no DNA is present to check it. CDR1 is SGHRS and CDR2 is YFSETQ in the germline V gene. This CDR3 is built from 13 residues. The CDR3 protein is CASSLVSRDIQYF.

This chain links TRBV15 with TRBJ2-3; TCRdb proposes TRBD1, but this gene call is untestable without DNA. From germline, CDR1 is LNHNV and CDR2 YYDKDF (reference sequence). The CDR3 runs to 12 residues. CDR3 loop: CATRGPGDTQYF.